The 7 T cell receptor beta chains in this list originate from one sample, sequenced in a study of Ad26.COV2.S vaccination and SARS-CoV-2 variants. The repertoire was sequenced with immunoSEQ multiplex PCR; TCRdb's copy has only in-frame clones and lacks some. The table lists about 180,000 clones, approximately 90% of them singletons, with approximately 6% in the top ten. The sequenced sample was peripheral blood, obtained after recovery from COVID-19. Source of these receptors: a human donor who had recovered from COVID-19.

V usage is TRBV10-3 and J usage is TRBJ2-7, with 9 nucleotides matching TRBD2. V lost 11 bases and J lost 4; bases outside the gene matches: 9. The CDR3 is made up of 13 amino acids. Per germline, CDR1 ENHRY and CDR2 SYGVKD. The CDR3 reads CACGSGSGYEQYF. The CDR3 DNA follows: TGTGCCTGCGGTAGCGGGAGTGGTTACGAGCAGTACTTC.

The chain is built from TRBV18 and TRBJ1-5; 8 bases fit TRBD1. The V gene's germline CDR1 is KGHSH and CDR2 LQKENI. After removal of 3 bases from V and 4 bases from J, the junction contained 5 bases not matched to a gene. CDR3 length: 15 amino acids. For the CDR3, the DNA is TGTGCCAGCTCACCCGGAGGACAGGGAAATCAGCCCCAGCATTTT. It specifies CASSPGGQGNQPQHF.

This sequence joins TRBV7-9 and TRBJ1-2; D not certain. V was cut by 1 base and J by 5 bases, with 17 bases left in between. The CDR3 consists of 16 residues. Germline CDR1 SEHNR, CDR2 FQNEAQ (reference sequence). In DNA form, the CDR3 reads TGTGCCAGCAGCTTAGTCCCCTCCGTTAGAGAATATGGCTACACCTTC. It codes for CASSLVPSVREYGYTF.

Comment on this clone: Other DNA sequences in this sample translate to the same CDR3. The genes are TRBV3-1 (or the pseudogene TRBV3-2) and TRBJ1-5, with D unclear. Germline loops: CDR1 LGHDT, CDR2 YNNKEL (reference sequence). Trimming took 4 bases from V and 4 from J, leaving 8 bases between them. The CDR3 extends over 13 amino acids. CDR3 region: CASSPTGNQPQHF. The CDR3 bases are TGTGCCAGCAGCCCCACGGGGAATCAGCCCCAGCATTTT.

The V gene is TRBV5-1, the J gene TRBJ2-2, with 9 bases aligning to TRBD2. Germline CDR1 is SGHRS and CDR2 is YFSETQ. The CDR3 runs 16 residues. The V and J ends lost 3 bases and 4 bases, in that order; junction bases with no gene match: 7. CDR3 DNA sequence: TGCGCCAGCAGCTCCATAGCGGGAGAGCCCACCGGGGAGCTGTTTTTT. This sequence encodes CASSSIAGEPTGELFF.

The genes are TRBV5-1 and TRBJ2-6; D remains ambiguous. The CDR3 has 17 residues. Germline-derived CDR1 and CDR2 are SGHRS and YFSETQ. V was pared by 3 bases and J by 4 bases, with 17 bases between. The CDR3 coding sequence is TGCGCCAGCAGCTCCGGACCCAATGGGAAAGGGGCCAACGTCCTGACTTTC. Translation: CASSSGPNGKGANVLTF.

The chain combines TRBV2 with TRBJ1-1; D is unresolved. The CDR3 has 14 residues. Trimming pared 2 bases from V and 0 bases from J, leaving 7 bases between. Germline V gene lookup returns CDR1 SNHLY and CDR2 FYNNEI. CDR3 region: CASSERSLNTEAFF. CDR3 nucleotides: TGTGCCAGCAGTGAACGAAGCTTGAACACTGAAGCTTTCTTT.